This section outlines one TCR beta chain sequence together with its context. The data derive from a study of blood T cell repertoires in COVID-19. Per the original data handling: Cell counts per sample came from amplifying reference gene primers. Repertoires were generated with immunoSEQ multiplex PCR, while TCRdb's copy carries only in-frame clones and drops some. Clonal size and the V and J genes are those of that table, whereas D and trimming came from the DNA. The sample carries some 230,000 clones, roughly four fifths recorded once. Sequenced material: peripheral blood. This receptor was taken from a woman in her 50s with acute or convalescent COVID-19.

The CDR3, as DNA: TGTGCCAGCGAAAGCGGGAGCCCCTACAATGAGCAGTTCTTC. Translated, it gives CASESGSPYNEQFF. The gene calls are TRBV28 and TRBJ2-1, with 8 nucleotides matching TRBD2. The V segment lost 8 bases and the J segment 2 bases; nucleotides outside the gene matches: 5. CDR3 length equals 14 residues. Germline V gene lookup returns CDR1 MDHEN and CDR2 SYDVKM.